Below, one T cell receptor beta chain is given with its context. As yet, its antigen is unknown. The sample belongs to a study of T cell responses to AZD1222 COVID-19 vaccine. Findings of the study overall: Repertoires were obtained only post-peak T cell response. There were mostly white British donors and more females than males, and clonal diversity was possibly underestimated. Seropositive at baseline were only five or six AZD1222 recipients.

V was cut by 2 bases and J by 8 bases, with 15 bases left in between. This CDR3 spans 15 amino acids. Looked up from germline, CDR1 is MNHEY and CDR2 is SVGEGT. Method: immunoSEQ multiplex PCR; TCRdb's copy keeps in-frame clones and lacks some. The sample shows about 150,000 clones, about 87% of them seen only once. The chain joins TRBV6-2 or TRBV6-3 to TRBJ1-4, with D uncertain. The receptor's source is an adult in good health. This specimen was peripheral blood, taken on day 0 of AZD1222 vaccination. The CDR3 nucleotides are TGTGCCAGCAGTTACGCCGACGGAACCTCAGAAAAACTGTTTTTT. Its protein product is CASSYADGTSEKLFF.